This TCR beta chain was recovered during a study of blood T cell repertoires in COVID-19. Whole-study context: Collection of acute and convalescent COVID-19 samples took place in the United States, Italy and Spain.

The data were produced by immunoSEQ multiplex PCR, yet TCRdb's version contains in-frame clones alone and is incomplete. The top ten clones hold about 9% of a sample with over 65,000 clones, around 90% of them seen once. The sample consisted of peripheral blood. This TCR was sampled from a human donor in a cohort sampled during active COVID-19.

CDR3 sequence reads: CASSLVSGKANEQFF. The CDR3 DNA reads as TGTGCCAGCAGCTTGGTTAGCGGGAAGGCCAATGAGCAGTTCTTC. This chain uses TRBV5-8 with TRBJ2-1, with TRBD2 matching 8 bases. The CDR3 length is 15 residues. The V segment lost 0 bases and the J segment 6 bases; nucleotides outside the gene matches: 5. From germline, CDR1 is SGHTS and CDR2 YDEGEE.